The 17 T cell receptor beta chains given below trace back to one sample, sequenced in a study of CD8 T cells in Susac syndrome (dated by TCRdb to the late 2010s). Receptor libraries were prepared by the immunoSEQ multiplex PCR assay. RNA was extracted using the RNeasy kit, and roughly 0.5 to 1 ug of the RNA was reverse transcribed with random hexamers. Using fastp at Q25 and MiXCR, TCRdb reprocessed the public reads and kept productive beta chains. CDR3 protein duplicates are merged, each entry listing the most common genes and DNA. The sample data list approximately 190,000 distinct CDR3 sequences, and about 95% of these were observed just once. Approximately 0.093% of the sample lies in the top ten. Sequenced input: CD4+ T cells from PBMCs. Receptor source: a human donor with multiple sclerosis.

The gene calls are TRBV5-1 and TRBJ2-2, with TRBD1 as a possible D gene (5 bases). Trimming shortened V by 0 bases and J by 0 bases, and 9 bases separated the two germline ends. CDR3 length: 16 amino acids. The germline V gene has CDR1 SGHRS and CDR2 YFSETQ. The CDR3 protein is CASSLGQNTNTGELFF. CDR3 DNA: TGCGCCAGCAGCTTGGGACAGAATACGAACACCGGGGAGCTGTTTTTT.

This chain joins TRBV18 and TRBJ2-7, with TRBD1 matching 9 bases. V shed 5 bases, J shed 5 bases, and the junction held 7 bases outside the gene matches. Germline loops: CDR1 KGHSH, CDR2 LQKENI. The CDR3 has 14 residues. DNA for the CDR3: TGTGCCAGCTCATACCGGGACAGGGTCCACGAGCAGTACTTC. Protein: CASSYRDRVHEQYF.

The gene calls are TRBV6-5 and TRBJ2-7; no definite D call. The ends were cut back, 0 bases at V and 7 bases at J, with 16 bases in the middle. The germline gives CDR1 MNHEY, CDR2 SVGAGI. CDR3 size: 15 residues. The CDR3 nucleotides are TGTGCCAGCAGTTACTCGCTTGTGCAGTCCTTAGAGCAGTACTTC. The encoded protein is CASSYSLVQSLEQYF.

The chain combines TRBV3-1 with TRBJ2-7; D gene unclear. The germline V gene has CDR1 LGHDT and CDR2 YNNKEL (reference sequence). The V and J ends lost 4 bases and 5 bases respectively, with 12 bases between them. This CDR3 is built from 13 residues. CDR3 sequence reads: CASSPNNFHEQYF. The CDR3 DNA reads as TGTGCCAGCAGCCCCAATAACTTCCACGAGCAGTACTTC.

CDR3 sequence (DNA): TGCAGTGCTAGAGATCCGGGACAGGGGGCTTACGAGCAGTACTTC. Protein: CSARDPGQGAYEQYF. The chain links TRBV20-1 to TRBJ2-7; 12 positions match TRBD1. The CDR3 is made up of 15 amino acids. Germline V gene data show CDR1 as DFQATT and CDR2 as SNEGSKA (reference sequence). The V and J ends lost 0 bases and 4 bases, in that order; junction bases with no gene match: 4.

The V and J genes are TRBV11-2 and TRBJ2-5; 7 bases align to TRBD1. The CDR3 totals 15 residues. J was trimmed by 4 bases and V by 5 bases; bases with no gene match: 10. Germline CDR1 and CDR2: SGHAT and FQNNGV. The DNA of the CDR3 is TGTGCCAGCAGCCAGGACAGGCCCCGGGGAGAGACCCAGTACTTC. This sequence encodes CASSQDRPRGETQYF. Full variable domain (rest looked up from reference TRBV11-2 and TRBJ2-5): EAGVAQSPRYKIIEKRQSVAFWCNPISGHATLYWYQQILGQGPKLLIQFQNNGVVDDSQLPKDRFSAERLKGVDSTLKIQPAKLEDSAVYLCASSQDRPRGETQYFGPGTRLLVL.

The rearrangement uses TRBV5-4 and TRBJ2-7, with 9 bases matching TRBD1. The CDR3 length is 12 residues. Per germline, CDR1 SGHNT and CDR2 YYREEE (reference sequence). Losses at the gene ends were 4 bases for V and 6 bases for J; bases not matched to a gene: 2. The CDR3 DNA is TGTGCCAGCAGCGGGACAGGGATCGAGCAGTACTTC. Its protein product is CASSGTGIEQYF.

The chain combines TRBV7-9 with TRBJ1-6, with D possibly being TRBD1 (5 bases). The CDR3 has 12 amino acids. Germline values: CDR1 SEHNR, CDR2 FQNEAQ (reference sequence). Trimming stripped 5 bases from V and 9 bases from J, with 8 bases between. The CDR3 DNA is TGTGCCAGCAGCAGTCAGGGTTCACCCCTCCACTTT. This encodes CASSSQGSPLHF.

The chain links TRBV7-9 to TRBJ2-3, with no clear D. This CDR3 is built from 14 residues. Germline V gene data show CDR1 as SEHNR and CDR2 as FQNEAQ (reference sequence). V shed 7 bases and J shed 6 bases, with 17 bases lying between them. CDR3 sequence: CASTPNSVGDTQYF. CDR3 coding DNA: TGTGCCAGCACCCCTAACAGCGTTGGGGATACGCAGTATTTT.

The CDR3 nucleotides are TGCAGCGCAGGGGGCGCCGGGGCCAACGTCCTGACTTTC. It is translated as CSAGGAGANVLTF. This rearrangement joins TRBV29-1 to TRBJ2-6; 8 bases align to TRBD1. Per the germline V gene, CDR1 is SQVTM and CDR2 is ANQGSEA. This CDR3 has 13 residues. V was clipped by 7 bases and J by 4 bases; unmatched bases: 3. Combining the CDR3 with reference TRBV29-1 and TRBJ2-6 gives the whole variable domain SAVISQKPSRDICQRGTSLTIQCQVDSQVTMMFWYRQQPGQSLTLIATANQGSEATYESGFVIDKFPISRPNLTFSTLTVSNMSPEDSSIYLCSAGGAGANVLTFGAGSRLTVL.

The chain employs TRBV29-1 and TRBJ1-2, with D possibly being TRBD1 (6 bases). The V and J ends lost 0 bases and 14 bases respectively, with 19 bases between them. Looked up from germline, CDR1 is SQVTM and CDR2 is ANQGSEA. This CDR3 is 13 amino acids long. CDR3 sequence (DNA): TGCAGCGTTGAAGATCTTTACCGAGGGGGGCCGACCTTC. Translating gives CSVEDLYRGGPTF. The full variable domain, completed using reference TRBV29-1 and TRBJ1-2, is SAVISQKPSRDICQRGTSLTIQCQVDSQVTMMFWYRQQPGQSLTLIATANQGSEATYESGFVIDKFPISRPNLTFSTLTVSNMSPEDSSIYLCSVEDLYRGGPTFGSGTRLTVV.

The rearrangement links TRBV7-9 to TRBJ2-1, with a tentative D call TRBD2 (6 bases). The CDR3 runs to 14 residues. V was pared by 5 bases and J by 5 bases, with 13 bases between. The V gene's germline CDR1 is SEHNR and CDR2 FQNEAQ (reference sequence). The CDR3 DNA reads TGTGCCAGCAGCCCTCCGGGGGTAAACAATGAGCAGTTCTTC. It yields the protein CASSPPGVNNEQFF.

The genes are TRBV20-1 and TRBJ2-1; 9 positions agree with TRBD2. The V gene's germline CDR1 is DFQATT and CDR2 SNEGSKA (reference sequence). The CDR3 is made up of 12 amino acids. V trimming: 5 bases; J trimming: 5 bases; junction bases outside the gene matches: 1. In nucleotides, the CDR3 is TGCAGTGCTGGGACTAGCCACAATGAGCAGTTCTTC. This gives the protein CSAGTSHNEQFF.

The rearrangement links TRBV3-1 to TRBJ1-1; D perhaps matches TRBD1 (5 bases). This CDR3 has 12 amino acids. The V end lost 1 base, the J end lost 9 bases, and 9 bases lay between the germline ends. Germline lookup yields CDR1 LGHDT and CDR2 YNNKEL (reference sequence). CDR3 nucleotides: TGTGCCAGCAGCCAAGCGACAGCTCAAGCTTTCTTT. It is translated as CASSQATAQAFF. Looking up the rest from reference TRBV3-1 and TRBJ1-1 gives the full variable domain: DTAVSQTPKYLVTQMGNDKSIKCEQNLGHDTMYWYKQDSKKFLKIMFSYNNKELIINETVPNRFSPKSPDKAHLNLHINSLELGDSAVYFCASSQATAQAFFGQGTRLTVV.

This chain joins TRBV30 and TRBJ1-5; tentatively, D is TRBD1 (6 bases). Germline V gene data show CDR1 as GTSNPN and CDR2 as SVGIG (reference sequence). Trimming left V 3 bases short and J 3 bases short, with 12 bases between. CDR3 length: 14 residues. CDR3 sequence: CAWSGGQPNQPQHF. The CDR3 coding sequence is TGTGCCTGGAGCGGCGGACAGCCCAATCAGCCCCAGCATTTT.

This CDR3 is CATEEGRAFSNEQFF. The CDR3, as DNA: TGTGCCACAGAGGAGGGGAGGGCCTTTTCTAATGAGCAGTTCTTC. The V call is TRBV7-8, the J call TRBJ2-1; 7 bases are shared with TRBD2. J lost 7 bases, V lost 10 bases, and 16 bases had no gene match. The CDR3 totals 15 residues. Germline V gives CDR1 SGHVS, CDR2 FQNEAQ.

The V gene is TRBV29-1, the J gene TRBJ2-1; D might be TRBD1 or TRBD2, each matching 6 bases. Trimming removed 8 bases from V and 5 bases from J, with 16 bases in between. CDR3 length equals 13 residues. Germline V gives CDR1 SQVTM, CDR2 ANQGSEA. The CDR3 loop is CSSRWGANNEQFF. In nucleotides, the CDR3 is TGCAGCTCCCGGTGGGGGGCTAACAATGAGCAGTTCTTC.